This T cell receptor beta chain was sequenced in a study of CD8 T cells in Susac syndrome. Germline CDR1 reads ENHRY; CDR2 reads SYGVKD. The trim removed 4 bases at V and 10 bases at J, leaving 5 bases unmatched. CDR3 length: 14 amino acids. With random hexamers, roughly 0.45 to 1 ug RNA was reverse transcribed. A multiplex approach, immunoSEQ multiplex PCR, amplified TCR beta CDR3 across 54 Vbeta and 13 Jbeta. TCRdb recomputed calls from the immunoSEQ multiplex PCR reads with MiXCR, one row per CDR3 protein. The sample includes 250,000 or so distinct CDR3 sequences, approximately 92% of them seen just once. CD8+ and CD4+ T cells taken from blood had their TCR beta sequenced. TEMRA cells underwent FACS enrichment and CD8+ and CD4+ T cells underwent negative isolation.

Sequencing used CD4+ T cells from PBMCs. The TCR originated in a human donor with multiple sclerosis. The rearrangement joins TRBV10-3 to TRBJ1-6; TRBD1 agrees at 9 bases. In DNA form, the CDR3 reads TGTGCCATCAGTGGCGGGACAGGGCCCTCACCCCTCCACTTT. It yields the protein CAISGGTGPSPLHF.